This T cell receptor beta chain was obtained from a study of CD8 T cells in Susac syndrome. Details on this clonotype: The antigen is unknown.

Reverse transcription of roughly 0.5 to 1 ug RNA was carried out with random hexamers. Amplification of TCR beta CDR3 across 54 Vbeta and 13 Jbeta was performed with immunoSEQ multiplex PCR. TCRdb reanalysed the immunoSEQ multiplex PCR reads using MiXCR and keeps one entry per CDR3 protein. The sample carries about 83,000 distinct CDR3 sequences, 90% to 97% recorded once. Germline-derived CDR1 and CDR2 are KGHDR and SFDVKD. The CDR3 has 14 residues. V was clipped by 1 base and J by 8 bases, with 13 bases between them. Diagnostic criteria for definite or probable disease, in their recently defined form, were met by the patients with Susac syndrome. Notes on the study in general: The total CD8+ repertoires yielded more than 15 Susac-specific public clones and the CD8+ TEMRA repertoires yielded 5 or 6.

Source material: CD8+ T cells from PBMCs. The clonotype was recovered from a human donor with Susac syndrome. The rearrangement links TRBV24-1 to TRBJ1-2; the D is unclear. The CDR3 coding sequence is TGTGCCACCAGTGATTTAGGCCGGACTTCGGGCTACACCTTC. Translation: CATSDLGRTSGYTF.